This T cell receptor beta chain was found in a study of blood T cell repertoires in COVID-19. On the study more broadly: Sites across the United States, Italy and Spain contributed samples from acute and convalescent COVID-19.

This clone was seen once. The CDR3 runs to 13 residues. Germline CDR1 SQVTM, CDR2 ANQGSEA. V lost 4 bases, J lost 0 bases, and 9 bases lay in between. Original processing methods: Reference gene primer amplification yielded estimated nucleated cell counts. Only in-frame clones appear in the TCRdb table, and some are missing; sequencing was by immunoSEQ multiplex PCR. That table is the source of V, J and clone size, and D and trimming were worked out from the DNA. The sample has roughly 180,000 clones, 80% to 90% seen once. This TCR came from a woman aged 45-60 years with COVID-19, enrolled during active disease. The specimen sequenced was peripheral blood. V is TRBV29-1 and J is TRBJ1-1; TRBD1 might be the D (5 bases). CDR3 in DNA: TGCAGCGTTGCCAGGGTCATGAACACTGAAGCTTTCTTT. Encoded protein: CSVARVMNTEAFF.